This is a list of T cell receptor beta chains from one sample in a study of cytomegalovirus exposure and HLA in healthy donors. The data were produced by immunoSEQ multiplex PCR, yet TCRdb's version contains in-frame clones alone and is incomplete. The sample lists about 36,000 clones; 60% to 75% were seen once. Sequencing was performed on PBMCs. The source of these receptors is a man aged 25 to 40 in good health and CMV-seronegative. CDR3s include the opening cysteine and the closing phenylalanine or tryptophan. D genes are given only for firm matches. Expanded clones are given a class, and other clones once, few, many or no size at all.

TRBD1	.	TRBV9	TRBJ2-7	TGTGCCAGCAGTATCGGGACAGGGCCCTACGAGCAGTACTTC	CASSIGTGPYEQYF
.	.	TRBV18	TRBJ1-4	TGTGCCAGCTCGTCACAGGGCCTTAATGAAAAACTGTTTTTT	CASSSQGLNEKLFF
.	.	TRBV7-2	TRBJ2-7	TGTGCCAGCAGCTCTGGACTGCCCTACGAGCAGTACTTC	CASSSGLPYEQYF
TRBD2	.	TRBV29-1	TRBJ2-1	TGCAGTGGTAGCGGGAGGCTTTCCTACAATGAGCAGTTCTTC	CSGSGRLSYNEQFF
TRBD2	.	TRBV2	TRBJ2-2	TGTGCCAGCAGTGATCTTGGACTAGGGTCCGGGGAGCTGTTTTTT	CASSDLGLGSGELFF
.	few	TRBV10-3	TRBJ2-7	TGTGCCATCAGTGAGTCGAATAGTCCCTACGAGCAGTACTTC	CAISESNSPYEQYF
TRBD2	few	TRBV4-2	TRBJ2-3	TGTGCCAGCAGCCAAGATCTAGCGGGGGGGCCGAAAGATACGCAGTATTTT	CASSQDLAGGPKDTQYF
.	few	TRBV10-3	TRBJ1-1	TGTGCCATCAGGCCAGGGGAAACTGAAGCTTTCTTT	CAIRPGETEAFF
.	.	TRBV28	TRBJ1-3	TGTGCCAGCAGTTTATTATACGGATCTGCAGGGCCTTCTGGAAACACCATATATTTT	CASSLLYGSAGPSGNTIYF
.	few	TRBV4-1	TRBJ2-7	TGCGCCAGCAGCCACGCTAGCGTCGGCGAGCAGTACTTC	CASSHASVGEQYF
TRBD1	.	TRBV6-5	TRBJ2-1	TGTGCCAGCAGTTCTCCCGGACAGGGTACCTACAATGAGCAGTTCTTC	CASSSPGQGTYNEQFF
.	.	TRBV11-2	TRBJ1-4	TGTGCCAGCAGCGGGAGGACTTTTGATGAAAAACTGTTTTTT	CASSGRTFDEKLFF
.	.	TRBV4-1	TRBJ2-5	TGCGCCAGCAGCCAAGATCCTATCCTAGTACGAGAGACCCAGTACTTC	CASSQDPILVRETQYF
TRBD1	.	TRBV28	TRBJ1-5	TGTGCCAGCATGAGGGGGCAGGGCAATCAGCCCCAGCATTTT	CASMRGQGNQPQHF
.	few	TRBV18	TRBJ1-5	TGTGCCAGCTCAGTTTCAGGGCAGGGTCAGCCCCAGCATTTT	CASSVSGQGQPQHF
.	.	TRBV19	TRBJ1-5	TGTGCCAGTAGTATGGGTTCCCCGGGGCCCCAGCATTTT	CASSMGSPGPQHF
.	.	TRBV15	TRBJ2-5	TGTGCCACCAGCAGAGATGGGGCAGGGAAAGAGACCCAGTACTTC	CATSRDGAGKETQYF
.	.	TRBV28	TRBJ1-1	TGTGCCAGCAGAACAGGGAAAGGGAACACTGAAGCTTTCTTT	CASRTGKGNTEAFF
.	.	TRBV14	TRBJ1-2	TGTGCCAGCAGCCAAGTTGAGGACAGCGTTTTTGGGGGCTACACCTTC	CASSQVEDSVFGGYTF